A selection of T cell receptor beta chains follows, all from one sample in a study of T cell repertoires in cytomegalovirus infection. From the reads, TCRdb called clonotypes with MiXCR, one entry per CDR3 protein. The table has some 700,000 distinct CDR3 sequences, approximately 34% seen once. Sequenced: PBMCs. These receptors were taken from a human donor in good health (CMV status not recorded). Some clones in this sample may be carry-over from other donors' samples. CDR3s leave out the opening cysteine and the closing phenylalanine or tryptophan. Fields, in order: D gene, V gene, J gene, CDR3 protein. The D gene is left open where the match is weak.

.	TRBV28	TRBJ2-7	ASSLGLSRTYEQY
TRBD2	TRBV28	TRBJ2-7	ASTSLAGDLYEQY
.	TRBV5-1	TRBJ1-5	ASSLGGLGGNQPQH
.	TRBV7-2	TRBJ1-1	ASSLGRAVNTDGF
.	TRBV10-3	TRBJ2-1	AIGKAGDNEQF
.	TRBV7-2	TRBJ1-2	ASSLRTKNYGYT
TRBD2	TRBV6-5	TRBJ2-2	ASTSGGANTGELF
.	TRBV19	TRBJ2-3	ASSMGSGPTDTQY
.	TRBV28	TRBJ2-5	ASSLPPTRSLLETQY
TRBD1	TRBV29-1	TRBJ1-2	SVEDRQGVYYGYT
.	TRBV3-1	TRBJ1-2	ASSQVMSNYGYT
.	TRBV7-2	TRBJ2-1	ASSPQVAQF
.	TRBV19	TRBJ2-7	AILRTYEQY
.	TRBV11-2	TRBJ2-5	ASGRSQDEWGTQY
.	TRBV28	TRBJ2-7	ASSFGVSYEQY
.	TRBV19	TRBJ2-4	ASSTGGGNIQY
TRBD1	TRBV24-1	TRBJ2-5	ATSDPTGGGETQY
.	TRBV27	TRBJ1-5	ASSLSYRAREAQH
TRBD1	TRBV12-3/TRBV12-4	TRBJ1-5	ASSLGQGVEQPHH
TRBD2	TRBV28	TRBJ2-7	ASCAGGHSYEQY
.	TRBV6-6	TRBJ1-6	ASSYNGRAGEWSNSPLH
TRBD1	TRBV25-1	TRBJ2-5	ASGDRLLQETQY
.	TRBV27	TRBJ2-3	ASSTRWLDTQY
TRBD2	TRBV12-3/TRBV12-4	TRBJ2-3	ASRGAGFTDTQY
.	TRBV7-3	TRBJ1-2	SSSLGTGNYGYT
TRBD2	TRBV7-2	TRBJ2-3	ASSSASGVEY
.	TRBV2	TRBJ2-1	ASSEAGRGAHNEQF
.	TRBV6-8	TRBJ1-2	ASSYSSSAGYT
.	TRBV28	TRBJ2-2	ASSLDWAGGELF
TRBD1	TRBV28	TRBJ1-5	ASRPWTGEFNQPQH
TRBD2	TRBV6-6	TRBJ2-7	ASSRSAGGPGYEQY
.	TRBV7-6	TRBJ1-6	ASSKGLGRPLH
.	TRBV5-1	TRBJ1-1	ASSPLVGRATEAF
.	TRBV15	TRBJ1-1	ATSREVLMNTEAF
.	TRBV2	TRBJ2-1	ASSEVEEQF
.	TRBV6-1	TRBJ2-7	ASTLGVQAAYEQY
.	TRBV7-2	TRBJ1-1	ASSLEGLAEAF
.	TRBV19	TRBJ2-1	ASSIRLDNEQF
.	TRBV24-1	TRBJ2-5	ATSAEETQY
TRBD2	TRBV12-5	TRBJ2-3	ASGLGGRAGDTQY
.	TRBV20-1	TRBJ2-7	SARGVARRAYEQY
.	TRBV12-3/TRBV12-4	TRBJ2-3	ASSLVASTDTQY
.	TRBV12-3/TRBV12-4	TRBJ2-7	ASSKQGPSYEQY
.	TRBV7-6	TRBJ2-1	ASSLDSGRPEQF
TRBD1	TRBV7-2	TRBJ2-5	ASSLNRGRETQY
.	TRBV12-3/TRBV12-4	TRBJ1-1	ASSSRGGVISLEAF
.	TRBV7-2	TRBJ2-7	ASNTDSYEQY
.	TRBV24-1	TRBJ2-1	ATSDFRSQF
.	TRBV7-2	TRBJ1-3	ASTRPPSGNTIY
TRBD2	TRBV28	TRBJ2-3	ASSSTLGSISSGATDTQY
.	TRBV28	TRBJ2-7	ASTPPGRGRSEQY
.	TRBV6-1	TRBJ1-5	ASRTGGNQPQH
.	TRBV6-6	TRBJ2-3	ASSYIPFTDTQY
.	TRBV6-1	TRBJ1-4	ASSRGLPGTNEKLF
.	TRBV9	TRBJ1-4	ASSARGQNEILF